Given below is one T cell receptor beta chain in context. The antigen is not known. Sample-barcoded 5' priming and a J-beta primer mix drove a second PCR of about 6 to 11 cycles. Using its own MiXCR run on the 5' RACE reads, TCRdb lists one record per CDR3 protein. The sample includes some 690,000 distinct CDR3 sequences, about a fifth seen only once; the top ten take roughly a fifth. This CDR3 comprises 15 residues. J was trimmed by 4 bases and V by 4 bases; bases with no gene match: 8. CDR1 is SGHRS, CDR2 YFSETQ, per germline. The data were taken from a study of blood T cells in healthy people across ages. Study-level points and caveats: Diversity of TCR beta per million T cells declined in a roughly linear way with age. Investigators viewed diversity estimates from one million T cells as underestimates, the study reported. Naive T cell percentage showed a strong correlation with TCR beta diversity.

Material for sequencing was blood. The chain employs TRBV5-1 and TRBJ2-1, with 7 bases aligning to TRBD2. This clonotype originated in a man in his 70s in good health. CDR3: CASSPSGFLYNEQFF. The CDR3 nucleotides read TGCGCCAGCAGCCCTAGCGGATTCCTGTACAATGAGCAGTTCTTC.